This T cell receptor (beta chain) was captured in a study of esophageal squamous cell carcinoma under preoperative chemotherapy. This sample's time point: after preoperative PTX-NDP chemotherapy. Concerning this clonotype itself: The antigen is not known. Sequence at one end of the junction differs from germline and may be a read error.

MiXCR, run by TCRdb on the PCR reads, gives a single entry per CDR3 protein. The sample consists of some 30,000 distinct CDR3 sequences, approximately 55% of them appearing once. Broader study findings: After treatment, tumor-infiltrating lymphocytes apparently came partly from blood T cells.

The TCR sequence derives from a human donor with esophageal squamous cell carcinoma. The donor label of this sample is uncertain. Specimen collection occurred from a patient given preoperative chemotherapy.

The CDR3 region is CASAGTGGRAQDTQYF. CDR3 nucleotides: TGTGCCAGCGCGGGGACCGGGGGGCGTGCCCAAGATACGCAGTATTTC. The chain links TRBV12-3 or TRBV12-4 to TRBJ2-3; tentative D call: TRBD2 (7 bases). The CDR3 extends over 16 amino acids.